This T cell receptor beta chain was retrieved from a study of control samples from healthy donors and cancer patients. Sequencing used immunoSEQ multiplex PCR; TCRdb keeps in-frame clones, though not all of them. The sample consists of 100,000 to 150,000 clones, just under 90% of them appearing once. There are 13 residues in the CDR3. Trimming pared 6 bases from V and 1 base from J, leaving 9 bases between. Per germline, CDR1 LNHDA and CDR2 SQIVND (reference sequence). The origin of this receptor is a man aged 50 or older with head and neck cancer. The rearrangement uses TRBV19 and TRBJ1-1; maybe TRBD1 (6 bases). The material sequenced was PBMCs. The CDR3: CASSPTGNTEAFF. The CDR3 nucleotides read TGTGCCAGTAGCCCGACAGGGAACACTGAAGCTTTCTTT.